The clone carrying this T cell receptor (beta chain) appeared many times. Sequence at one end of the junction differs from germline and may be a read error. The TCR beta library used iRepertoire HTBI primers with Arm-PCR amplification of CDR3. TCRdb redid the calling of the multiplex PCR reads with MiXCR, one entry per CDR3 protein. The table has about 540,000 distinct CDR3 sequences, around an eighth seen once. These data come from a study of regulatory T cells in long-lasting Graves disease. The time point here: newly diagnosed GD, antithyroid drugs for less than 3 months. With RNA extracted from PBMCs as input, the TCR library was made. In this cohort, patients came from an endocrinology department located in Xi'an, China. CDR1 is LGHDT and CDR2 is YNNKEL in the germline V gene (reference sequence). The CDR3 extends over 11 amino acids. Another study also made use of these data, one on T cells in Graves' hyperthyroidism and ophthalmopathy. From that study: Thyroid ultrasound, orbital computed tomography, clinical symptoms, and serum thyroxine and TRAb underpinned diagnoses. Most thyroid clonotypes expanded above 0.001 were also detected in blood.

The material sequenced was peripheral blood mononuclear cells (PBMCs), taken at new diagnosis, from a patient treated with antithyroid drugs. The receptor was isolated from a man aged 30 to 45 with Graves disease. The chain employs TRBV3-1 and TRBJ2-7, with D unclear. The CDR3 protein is CASSEDYEQYF. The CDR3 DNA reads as TGTGCCAGCAGCGAAGACTACGAGCAGTACTTC.